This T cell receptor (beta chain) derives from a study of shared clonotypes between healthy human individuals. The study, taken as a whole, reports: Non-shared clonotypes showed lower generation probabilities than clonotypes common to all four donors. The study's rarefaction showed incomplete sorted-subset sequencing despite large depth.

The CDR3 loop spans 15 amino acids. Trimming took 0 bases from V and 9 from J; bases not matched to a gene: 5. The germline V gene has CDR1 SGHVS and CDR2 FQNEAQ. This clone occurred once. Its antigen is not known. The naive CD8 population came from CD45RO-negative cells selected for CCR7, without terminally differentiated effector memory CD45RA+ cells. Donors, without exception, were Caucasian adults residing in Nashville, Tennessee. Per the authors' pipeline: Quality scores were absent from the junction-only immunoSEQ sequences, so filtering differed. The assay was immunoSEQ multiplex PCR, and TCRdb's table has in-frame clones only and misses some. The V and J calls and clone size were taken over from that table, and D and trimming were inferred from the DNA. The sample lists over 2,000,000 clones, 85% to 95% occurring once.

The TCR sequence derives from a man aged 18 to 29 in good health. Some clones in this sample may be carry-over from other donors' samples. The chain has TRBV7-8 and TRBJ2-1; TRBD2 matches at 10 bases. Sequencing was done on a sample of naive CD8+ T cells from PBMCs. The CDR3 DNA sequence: TGTGCCAGCAGCTTAGCGCGACTAGCGGGCGTTGAGCAGTTCTTC. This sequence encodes CASSLARLAGVEQFF.